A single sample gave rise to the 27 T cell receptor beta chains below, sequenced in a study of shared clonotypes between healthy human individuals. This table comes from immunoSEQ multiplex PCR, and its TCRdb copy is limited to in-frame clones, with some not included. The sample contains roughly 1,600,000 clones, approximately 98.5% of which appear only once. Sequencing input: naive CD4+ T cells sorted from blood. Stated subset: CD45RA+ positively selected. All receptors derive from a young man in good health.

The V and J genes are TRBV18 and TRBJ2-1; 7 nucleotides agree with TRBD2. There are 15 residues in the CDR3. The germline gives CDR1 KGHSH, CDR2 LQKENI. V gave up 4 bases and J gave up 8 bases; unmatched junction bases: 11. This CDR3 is CASSREVIAGYEQFF. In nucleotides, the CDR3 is TGTGCCAGCTCACGAGAAGTCATAGCGGGCTATGAGCAGTTCTTC.

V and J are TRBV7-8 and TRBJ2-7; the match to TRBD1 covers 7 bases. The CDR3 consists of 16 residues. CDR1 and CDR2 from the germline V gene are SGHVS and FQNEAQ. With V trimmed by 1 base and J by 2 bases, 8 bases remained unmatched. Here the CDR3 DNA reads TGTGCCAGCAGCTTAGGGGCTTGGGACAGAACCTACGAGCAGTACTTC. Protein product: CASSLGAWDRTYEQYF. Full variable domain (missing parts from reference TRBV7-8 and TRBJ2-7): GAGVSQSPRYKVAKRGQDVALRCDPISGHVSLFWYQQALGQGPEFLTYFQNEAQLDKSGLPSDRFFAERPEGSVSTLKIQRTQQEDSAVYLCASSLGAWDRTYEQYFGPGTRLTVT.

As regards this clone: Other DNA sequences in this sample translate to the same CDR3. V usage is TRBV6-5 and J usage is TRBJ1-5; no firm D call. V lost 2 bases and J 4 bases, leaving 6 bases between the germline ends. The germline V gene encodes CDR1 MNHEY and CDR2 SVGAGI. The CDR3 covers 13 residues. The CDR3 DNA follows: TGTGCCAGCAGTTACAGAGAAAATCAGCCCCAGCATTTT. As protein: CASSYRENQPQHF.

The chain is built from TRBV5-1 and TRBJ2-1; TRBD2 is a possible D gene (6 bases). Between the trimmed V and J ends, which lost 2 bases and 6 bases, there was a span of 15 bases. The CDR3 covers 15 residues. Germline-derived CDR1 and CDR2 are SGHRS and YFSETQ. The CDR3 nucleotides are TGCGCCAGCAGCTTTTGGCGGGGCCCCGCCAATGAGCAGTTCTTC. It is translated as CASSFWRGPANEQFF.

The CDR3 nucleotides read TGTGCCAGTAGTAAGACAGGGGGCTTTTTAGGGGAGCTGTTTTTT. It codes for CASSKTGGFLGELFF. The J gene is TRBJ2-2, the V gene TRBV19, with TRBD1 identical over 10 bases. The junction had 7 bases not matched to a gene; V was cut back by 4 bases and J by 8 bases. The CDR3 has 15 residues. CDR1 and CDR2 from the germline V gene are LNHDA and SQIVND (reference sequence).

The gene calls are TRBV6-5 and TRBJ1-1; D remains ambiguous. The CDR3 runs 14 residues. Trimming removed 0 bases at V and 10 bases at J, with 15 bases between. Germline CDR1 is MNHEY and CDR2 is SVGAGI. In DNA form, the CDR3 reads TGTGCCAGCAGTTACTCTCTTTTGACGGGTTCAGCTTTCTTT. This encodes CASSYSLLTGSAFF.

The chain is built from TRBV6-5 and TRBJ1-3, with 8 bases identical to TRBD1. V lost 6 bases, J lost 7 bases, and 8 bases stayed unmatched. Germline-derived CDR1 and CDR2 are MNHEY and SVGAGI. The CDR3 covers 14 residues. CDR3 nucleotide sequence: TGTGCCAGCAGGACAGGGGCTAAAGGGAACACCATATATTTT. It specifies CASRTGAKGNTIYF.

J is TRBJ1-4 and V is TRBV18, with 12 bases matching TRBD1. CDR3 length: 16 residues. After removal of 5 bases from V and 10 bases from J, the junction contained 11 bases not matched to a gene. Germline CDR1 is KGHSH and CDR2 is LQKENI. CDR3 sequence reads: CASSTYPGTGGGKLFF. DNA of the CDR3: TGTGCCAGCTCAACATACCCCGGGACAGGGGGCGGAAAACTGTTTTTT.

The CDR3 DNA follows: TGTGCCAGTAGCGCAAACACAGGGGGCAGTTTGGCCCAGCATTTT. It codes for CASSANTGGSLAQHF. The V gene is TRBV19, the J gene TRBJ1-5; 9 bases are shared with TRBD1. V dropped 6 bases and J dropped 11; count of bases not matched to a gene: 14. CDR3 length: 15 residues. CDR1 is LNHDA and CDR2 is SQIVND in the germline V gene (reference sequence).

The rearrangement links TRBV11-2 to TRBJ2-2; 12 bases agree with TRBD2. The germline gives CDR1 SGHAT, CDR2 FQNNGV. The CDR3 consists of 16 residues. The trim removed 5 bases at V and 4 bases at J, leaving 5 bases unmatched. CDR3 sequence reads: CASSPTSGRVTGELFF. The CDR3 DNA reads TGTGCCAGCAGCCCGACTAGCGGGAGAGTCACCGGGGAGCTGTTTTTT.

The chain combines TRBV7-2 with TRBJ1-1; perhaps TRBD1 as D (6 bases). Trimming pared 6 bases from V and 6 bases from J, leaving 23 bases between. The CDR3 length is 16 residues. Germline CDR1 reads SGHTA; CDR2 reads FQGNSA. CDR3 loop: CASRPVWGANPSEAFF. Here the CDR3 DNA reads TGTGCCAGCAGACCCGTCTGGGGGGCGAACCCCTCTGAAGCTTTCTTT.

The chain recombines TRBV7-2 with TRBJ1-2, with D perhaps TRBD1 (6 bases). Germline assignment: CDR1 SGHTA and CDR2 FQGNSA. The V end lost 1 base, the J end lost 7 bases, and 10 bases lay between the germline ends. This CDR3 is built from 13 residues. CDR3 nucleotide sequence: TGTGCCAGCAGCTTAGACAGGGTCTCTGGCTACACCTTC. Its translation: CASSLDRVSGYTF.

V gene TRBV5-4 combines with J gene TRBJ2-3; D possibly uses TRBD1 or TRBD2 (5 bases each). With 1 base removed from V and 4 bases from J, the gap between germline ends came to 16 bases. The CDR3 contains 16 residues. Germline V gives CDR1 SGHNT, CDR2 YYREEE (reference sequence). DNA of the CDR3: TGTGCCAGCAGCTTGCCCCGGGACCTGGACGCAGATACGCAGTATTTT. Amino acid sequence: CASSLPRDLDADTQYF.

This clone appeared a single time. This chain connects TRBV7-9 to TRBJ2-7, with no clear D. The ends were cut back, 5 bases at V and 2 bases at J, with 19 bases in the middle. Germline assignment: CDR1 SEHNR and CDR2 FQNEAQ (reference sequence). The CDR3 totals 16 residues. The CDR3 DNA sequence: TGTGCCAGCAGCCTCCCGACCCGAGGAAGAGCCTACGAGCAGTACTTC. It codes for CASSLPTRGRAYEQYF.

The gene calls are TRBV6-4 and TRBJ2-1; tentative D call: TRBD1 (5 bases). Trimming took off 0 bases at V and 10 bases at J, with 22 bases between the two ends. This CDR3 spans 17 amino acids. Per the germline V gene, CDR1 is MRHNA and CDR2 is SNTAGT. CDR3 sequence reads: CASSDSPNLGRQVEQFF. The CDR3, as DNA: TGTGCCAGCAGTGACTCCCCTAATTTGGGGCGGCAAGTCGAGCAGTTCTTC.

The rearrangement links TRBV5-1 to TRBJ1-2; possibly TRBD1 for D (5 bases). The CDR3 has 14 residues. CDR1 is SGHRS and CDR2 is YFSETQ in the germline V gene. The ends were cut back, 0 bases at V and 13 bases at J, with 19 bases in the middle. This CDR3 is CASSLVVGDRYATF. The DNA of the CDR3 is TGCGCCAGCAGCTTGGTAGTAGGGGATAGATACGCCACCTTC.

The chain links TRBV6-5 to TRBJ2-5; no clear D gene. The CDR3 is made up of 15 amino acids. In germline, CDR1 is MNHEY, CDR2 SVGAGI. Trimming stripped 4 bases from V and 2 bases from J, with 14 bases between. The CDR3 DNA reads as TGTGCCAGCAGTTTCGCGTGGCCCCCGCAAGAGACCCAGTACTTC. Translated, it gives CASSFAWPPQETQYF.

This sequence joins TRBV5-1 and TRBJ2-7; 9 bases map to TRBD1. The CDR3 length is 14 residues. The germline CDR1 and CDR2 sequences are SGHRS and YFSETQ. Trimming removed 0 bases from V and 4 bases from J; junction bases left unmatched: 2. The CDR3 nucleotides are TGCGCCAGCAGCTTGGACAGGGGGCAGTACGAGCAGTACTTC. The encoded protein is CASSLDRGQYEQYF. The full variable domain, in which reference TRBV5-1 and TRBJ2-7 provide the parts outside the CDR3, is KAGVTQTPRYLIKTRGQQVTLSCSPISGHRSVSWYQQTPGQGLQFLFEYFSETQRNKGNFPGRFSGRQFSNSRSEMNVSTLELGDSALYLCASSLDRGQYEQYFGPGTRLTVT.

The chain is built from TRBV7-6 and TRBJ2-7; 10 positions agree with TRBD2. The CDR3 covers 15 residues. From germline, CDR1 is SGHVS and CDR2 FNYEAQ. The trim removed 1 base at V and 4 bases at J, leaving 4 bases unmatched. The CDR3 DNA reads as TGTGCCAGCAGCTTAGTTGCTAGCGGGGGATACGAGCAGTACTTC. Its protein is CASSLVASGGYEQYF.

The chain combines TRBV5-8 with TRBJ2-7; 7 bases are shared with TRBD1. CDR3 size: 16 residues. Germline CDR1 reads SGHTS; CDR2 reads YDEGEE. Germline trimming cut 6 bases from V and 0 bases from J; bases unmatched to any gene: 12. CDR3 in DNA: TGTGCCAGCAACCCGACCGGGACAGCTTACTCCTACGAGCAGTACTTC. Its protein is CASNPTGTAYSYEQYF.

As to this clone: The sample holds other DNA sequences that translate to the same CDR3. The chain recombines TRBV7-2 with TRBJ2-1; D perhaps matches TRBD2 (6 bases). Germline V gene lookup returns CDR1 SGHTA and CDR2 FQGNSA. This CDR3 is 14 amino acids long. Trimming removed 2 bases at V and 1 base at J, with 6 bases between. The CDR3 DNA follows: TGTGCCAGCAGCTTACGGGGGTCCTACAATGAGCAGTTCTTC. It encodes CASSLRGSYNEQFF.

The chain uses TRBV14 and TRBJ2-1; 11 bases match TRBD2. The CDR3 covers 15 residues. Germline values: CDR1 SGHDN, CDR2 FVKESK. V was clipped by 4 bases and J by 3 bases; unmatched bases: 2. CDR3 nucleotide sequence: TGTGCCAGCAGCCTAGCGGGAGGGGGCTACAATGAGCAGTTCTTC. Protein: CASSLAGGGYNEQFF.

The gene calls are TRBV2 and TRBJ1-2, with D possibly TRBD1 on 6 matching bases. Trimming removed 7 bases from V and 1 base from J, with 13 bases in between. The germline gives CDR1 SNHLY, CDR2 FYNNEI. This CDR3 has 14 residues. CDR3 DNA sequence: TGTGCCAGCACCCGACAGGAGATTAACTATGGCTACACCTTC. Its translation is CASTRQEINYGYTF.

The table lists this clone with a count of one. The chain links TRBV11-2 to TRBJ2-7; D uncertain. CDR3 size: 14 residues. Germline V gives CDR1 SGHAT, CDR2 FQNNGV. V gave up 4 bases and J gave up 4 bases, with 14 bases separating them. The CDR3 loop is CASSSIRVYYEQYF. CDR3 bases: TGTGCCAGCAGCTCCATACGGGTGTATTACGAGCAGTACTTC.

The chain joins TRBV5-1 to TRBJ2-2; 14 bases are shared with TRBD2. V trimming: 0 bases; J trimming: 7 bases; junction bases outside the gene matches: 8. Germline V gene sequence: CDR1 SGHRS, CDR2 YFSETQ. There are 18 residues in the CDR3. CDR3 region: CASSLDPGLAGANGELFF. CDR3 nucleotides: TGCGCCAGCAGCTTGGACCCGGGACTAGCGGGAGCTAACGGGGAGCTGTTTTTT.

The CDR3 loop reads CASSVYSNQPQHF. The CDR3 DNA sequence: TGTGCCAGCAGCGTATATAGCAATCAGCCCCAGCATTTT. This chain connects TRBV6-5 to TRBJ1-5; D is ambiguous. The germline V and J ends were trimmed by 6 bases and 0 bases, with 6 bases remaining between them. The germline gives CDR1 MNHEY, CDR2 SVGAGI. The CDR3 is 13 amino acids.

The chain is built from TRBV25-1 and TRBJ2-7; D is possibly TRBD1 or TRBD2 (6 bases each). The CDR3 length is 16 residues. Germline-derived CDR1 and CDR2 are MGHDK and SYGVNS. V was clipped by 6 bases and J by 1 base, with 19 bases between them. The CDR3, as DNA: TGTGCCAGCAGCCAGCCTGGGGGGCCTGGATCCTACGAGCAGTACTTC. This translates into CASSQPGGPGSYEQYF.